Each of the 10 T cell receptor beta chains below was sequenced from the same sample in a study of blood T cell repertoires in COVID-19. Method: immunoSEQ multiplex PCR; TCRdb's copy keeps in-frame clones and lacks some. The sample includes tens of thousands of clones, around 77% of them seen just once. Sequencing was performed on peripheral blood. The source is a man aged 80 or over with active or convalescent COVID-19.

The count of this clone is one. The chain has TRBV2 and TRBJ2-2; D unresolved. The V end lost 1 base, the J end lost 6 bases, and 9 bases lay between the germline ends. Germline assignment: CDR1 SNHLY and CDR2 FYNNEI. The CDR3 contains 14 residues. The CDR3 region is CASSEETRAGELFF. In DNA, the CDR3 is TGTGCCAGCAGTGAAGAGACTCGGGCCGGGGAGCTGTTTTTT. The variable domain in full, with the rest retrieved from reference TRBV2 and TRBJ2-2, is EPEVTQTPSHQVTQMGQEVILRCVPISNHLYFYWYRQILGQKVEFLVSFYNNEISEKSEIFDDQFSVERPDGSNFTLKIRSTKLEDSAMYFCASSEETRAGELFFGEGSRLTVL.

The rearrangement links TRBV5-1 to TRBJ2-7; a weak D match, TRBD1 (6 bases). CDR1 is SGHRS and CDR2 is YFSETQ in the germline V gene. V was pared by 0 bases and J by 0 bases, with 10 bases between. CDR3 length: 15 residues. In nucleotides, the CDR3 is TGCGCCAGCAGCTTGGAACAGGGAGTCTCCTACGAGCAGTACTTC. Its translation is CASSLEQGVSYEQYF.

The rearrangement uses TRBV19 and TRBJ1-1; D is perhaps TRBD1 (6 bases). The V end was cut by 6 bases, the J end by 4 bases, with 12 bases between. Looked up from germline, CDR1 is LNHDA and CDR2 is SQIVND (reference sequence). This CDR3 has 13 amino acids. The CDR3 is CASSREQGTEAFF. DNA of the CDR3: TGTGCCAGTAGCAGGGAACAGGGCACTGAAGCTTTCTTT. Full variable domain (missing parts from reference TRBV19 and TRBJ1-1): DGGITQSPKYLFRKEGQNVTLSCEQNLNHDAMYWYRQDPGQGLRLIYYSQIVNDFQKGDIAEGYSVSREKKESFPLTVTSAQKNPTAFYLCASSREQGTEAFFGQGTRLTVV.

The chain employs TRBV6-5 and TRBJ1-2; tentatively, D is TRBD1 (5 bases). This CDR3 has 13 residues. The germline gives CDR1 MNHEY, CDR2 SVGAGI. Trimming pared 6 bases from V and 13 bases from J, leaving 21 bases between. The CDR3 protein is CASRPEGGEMGTF. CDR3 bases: TGTGCCAGCAGACCGGAGGGAGGGGAAATGGGCACCTTC.

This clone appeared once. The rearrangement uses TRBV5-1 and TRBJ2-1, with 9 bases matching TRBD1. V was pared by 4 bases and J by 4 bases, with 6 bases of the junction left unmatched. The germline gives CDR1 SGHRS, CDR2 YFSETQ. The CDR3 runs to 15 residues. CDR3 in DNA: TGCGCCAGCAGCATCGGACAGGGGACATACAATGAGCAGTTCTTC. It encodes CASSIGQGTYNEQFF.

CDR3 region: CASSLSASGVQETQYF. Here the CDR3 DNA reads TGTGCCAGCAGCTTATCGGCTAGCGGGGTACAAGAGACCCAGTACTTC. The chain uses TRBV7-7 and TRBJ2-5, with 9 nucleotides matching TRBD2. The CDR3 totals 16 residues. V shed 2 bases and J 2 bases; nucleotides not matched to a gene: 6. The germline V gene has CDR1 SSHAT and CDR2 FNYEAQ (reference sequence).

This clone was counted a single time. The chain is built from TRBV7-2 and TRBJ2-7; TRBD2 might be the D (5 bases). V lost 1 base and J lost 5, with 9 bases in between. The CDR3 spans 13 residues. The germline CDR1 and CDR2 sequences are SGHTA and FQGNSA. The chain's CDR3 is CASSLGLADEQYF. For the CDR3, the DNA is TGTGCCAGCAGCTTAGGCCTAGCTGACGAGCAGTACTTC.

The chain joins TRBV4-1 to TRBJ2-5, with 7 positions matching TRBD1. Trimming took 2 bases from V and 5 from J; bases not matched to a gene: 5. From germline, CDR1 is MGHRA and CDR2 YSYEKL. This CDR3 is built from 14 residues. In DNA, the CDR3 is TGCGCCAGCAGCCAAACAGGGGCGGCGGAGACCCAGTACTTC. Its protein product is CASSQTGAAETQYF.

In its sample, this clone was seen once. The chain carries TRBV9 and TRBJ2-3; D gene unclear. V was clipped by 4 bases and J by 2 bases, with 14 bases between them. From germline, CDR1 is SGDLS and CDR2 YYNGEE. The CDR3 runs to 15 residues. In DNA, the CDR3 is TGTGCCAGCAGCCCGGCGGCGCCCCACACAGATACGCAGTATTTT. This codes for CASSPAAPHTDTQYF.

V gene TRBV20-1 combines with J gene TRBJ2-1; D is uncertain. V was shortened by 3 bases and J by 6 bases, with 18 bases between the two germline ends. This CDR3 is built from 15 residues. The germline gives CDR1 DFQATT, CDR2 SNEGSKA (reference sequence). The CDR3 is CSASNFRLQRNEQFF. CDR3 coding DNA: TGCAGTGCTAGTAATTTCCGCCTTCAGCGCAATGAGCAGTTCTTC.